One sample yielded the 19 T cell receptor beta chains listed below, sequenced in a study of OX40 agonist ivuxolimab in advanced cancers. This table comes from immunoSEQ multiplex PCR, and its TCRdb copy is limited to in-frame clones, with some not included. The data hold 33,000 or so clones, with about four fifths observed a single time. This sample comprised CD4+ or CD8+ T cells sorted from blood, obtained in a trial of the OX40 agonist ivuxolimab. The receptors derive from an adult with an advanced solid tumor such as melanoma, head and neck, liver or kidney cancer.

The chain has TRBV6-1 and TRBJ1-1; D is unresolved. The germline V and J ends were trimmed by 8 bases and 1 base, with 11 bases remaining between them. Germline CDR1 reads MNHNS; CDR2 reads SASEGT. CDR3 size: 13 residues. The CDR3 region has the DNA TGTGCCAGCCGGGCTCAGCCGAACACTGAAGCTTTCTTT. Encoded protein: CASRAQPNTEAFF.

This clone was observed a handful of times. Here the CDR3 reads CASSFWGFYNEQFF. CDR3 DNA sequence: TGTGCCAGCAGTTTCTGGGGCTTCTACAATGAGCAGTTCTTC. This chain uses TRBV6-9 with TRBJ2-1; possible D gene TRBD1, 5 bases. CDR3 length: 14 amino acids. Trimming removed 4 bases from V and 3 bases from J, with 10 bases in between. CDR1 is MNHGY and CDR2 is SVAAGI in the germline V gene.

The sample holds one count of this clone. This rearrangement joins TRBV7-9 to TRBJ1-1; 8 bases agree with TRBD1. This CDR3 is built from 16 residues. Trimming removed 6 bases from V and 6 bases from J; junction bases left unmatched: 15. Germline-derived CDR1 and CDR2 are SEHNR and FQNEAQ (reference sequence). CDR3 sequence: CASSWAVDRGNAEAFF. CDR3 sequence (DNA): TGTGCCAGCAGTTGGGCTGTTGACAGGGGCAACGCTGAAGCTTTCTTT.

The chain links TRBV5-1 to TRBJ2-7; D is perhaps TRBD1 (5 bases). The germline CDR1 and CDR2 sequences are SGHRS and YFSETQ. Trimming left V 1 base short and J 5 bases short, with 13 bases between. This CDR3 comprises 14 residues. The DNA for the CDR3 is TGCGCCAGCAGCTTGATAGGGGCCCCCGACGAGCAGTACTTC. Its protein is CASSLIGAPDEQYF.

The chain is built from TRBV28 and TRBJ2-4, with TRBD2 matching over 10 bases. Trimming removed 3 bases from V and 6 bases from J; junction bases left unmatched: 5. There are 15 residues in the CDR3. CDR1 is MDHEN and CDR2 is SYDVKM in the germline V gene. The CDR3: CASSFTSGNLNIQYF. The CDR3 nucleotides read TGTGCCAGCAGTTTTACTAGCGGGAATCTAAACATTCAGTACTTC.

The chain combines TRBV11-1 with TRBJ2-7, with 8 positions matching TRBD1. Trimming at V came to 8 bases and at J to 1 base, leaving 7 bases not matched to a gene. The CDR3 covers 14 residues. From germline, CDR1 is SGHAT and CDR2 FQDESV (reference sequence). The CDR3 DNA is TGTGCCAGCTCAACCCGGACAGGGTCCTACGAGCAGTACTTC. Translated: CASSTRTGSYEQYF. The complete variable domain, with remaining parts taken from reference TRBV11-1 and TRBJ2-7, reads EAEVAQSPRYKITEKSQAVAFWCDPISGHATLYWYRQILGQGPELLVQFQDESVVDDSQLPKDRFSAERLKGVDSTLKIQPAELGDSAMYLCASSTRTGSYEQYFGPGTRLTVT.

V gene TRBV7-9 combines with J gene TRBJ1-1; D uncertain. V lost 5 bases and J lost 0, with 7 bases in between. The germline V gene encodes CDR1 SEHNR and CDR2 FQNEAQ (reference sequence). CDR3 length: 13 residues. The CDR3 sequence: CASSTLMNTEAFF. Here the CDR3 DNA reads TGTGCCAGCAGCACACTGATGAACACTGAAGCTTTCTTT.

This chain links TRBV19 with TRBJ2-5; the D gene is possibly TRBD2 (6 bases). The CDR3 has 17 amino acids. V shed 4 bases and J shed 0 bases, with 18 bases lying between them. Germline V lookup: CDR1 LNHDA, CDR2 SQIVND (reference sequence). Here the CDR3 reads CASSTGGTVGYQETQYF. The CDR3 nucleotides are TGTGCCAGTAGTACGGGCGGGACCGTAGGTTACCAAGAGACCCAGTACTTC.

This chain joins TRBV18 and TRBJ2-2; no reliable D call. Between the trimmed V and J ends, which lost 3 bases and 3 bases, there was a span of 2 bases. This CDR3 comprises 12 residues. Germline loops: CDR1 KGHSH, CDR2 LQKENI. This CDR3 reads CASSPYTGELFF. DNA of the CDR3: TGTGCCAGCTCACCCTACACCGGGGAGCTGTTTTTT.

The chain employs TRBV5-1 and TRBJ2-7; 10 bases are shared with TRBD2. CDR3 length: 15 amino acids. Germline lookup yields CDR1 SGHRS and CDR2 YFSETQ. V dropped 4 bases and J dropped 2; count of bases not matched to a gene: 6. The CDR3 sequence is CASSPITSGTYEQYF. For the CDR3, the DNA is TGCGCCAGCAGCCCAATTACTAGCGGGACCTACGAGCAGTACTTC.

The chain couples TRBV12-5 to TRBJ2-1; D unresolved. Germline V gene data show CDR1 as LGHNT and CDR2 as FRNRAP. V was trimmed by 3 bases and J by 8 bases, leaving 5 bases between them. The CDR3 is 11 residues long. As DNA, the CDR3 is TGTGCTAGTGGTTTAAGCGATGAGCAGTTCTTC. Its translation is CASGLSDEQFF.

V usage is TRBV19 and J usage is TRBJ2-4; D gene unclear. Looked up from germline, CDR1 is LNHDA and CDR2 is SQIVND (reference sequence). The CDR3 is 10 residues long. V was pared by 10 bases and J by 3 bases, with 4 bases between. DNA of the CDR3: TGTGCCAATTACAAAAACATTCAGTACTTC. Translated: CANYKNIQYF.

The chain joins TRBV11-2 to TRBJ2-2, with unresolved D. The germline V gene encodes CDR1 SGHAT and CDR2 FQNNGV. V dropped 3 bases and J dropped 2 bases, with 4 bases sitting between them. The CDR3 is 13 residues long. CDR3 in DNA: TGTGCCAGCAGCTTTCTAAACACCGGGGAGCTGTTTTTT. It specifies CASSFLNTGELFF.

V is TRBV28 and J is TRBJ1-4; 7 nucleotides line up with TRBD1. Germline CDR1 reads MDHEN; CDR2 reads SYDVKM. The V segment lost 6 bases and the J segment 5 bases; nucleotides outside the gene matches: 6. The CDR3 runs to 14 residues. The CDR3 sequence: CASRPGTANEKLFF. CDR3 DNA sequence: TGTGCCAGCAGGCCCGGGACAGCCAATGAAAAACTGTTTTTT.

This clone was picked up one time. The chain joins TRBV5-5 to TRBJ2-7; 11 bases fit TRBD2. V shed 6 bases and J 1 base; nucleotides not matched to a gene: 3. The CDR3 sequence is 14 residues long. Looked up from germline, CDR1 is SGHKS and CDR2 is YYEKEE (reference sequence). The CDR3 is CASTTSGSSYEQYF. Written as DNA, the CDR3 is TGTGCCAGCACCACTAGCGGGAGTTCCTACGAGCAGTACTTC.

The table lists this clone with a few counts. The chain joins TRBV28 to TRBJ1-2; D uncertain. Trimming removed 3 bases at V and 1 base at J, with 6 bases between. Germline CDR1 and CDR2: MDHEN and SYDVKM. There are 13 residues in the CDR3. This CDR3 reads CASSFRDNYGYTF. Written as DNA, the CDR3 is TGTGCCAGCAGTTTCCGGGATAACTATGGCTACACCTTC.

The J gene is TRBJ2-5, the V gene TRBV4-1, with D tentatively TRBD1 or TRBD2 (6 bases each). CDR3 length: 12 residues. The V gene's germline CDR1 is MGHRA and CDR2 YSYEKL. Between the trimmed V and J ends, which lost 8 bases and 5 bases, there was a span of 12 bases. The CDR3 sequence is CASRGQGETQYF. The CDR3, as DNA: TGCGCCAGCCGGGGGCAGGGCGAGACCCAGTACTTC.

This clone was recorded once. The rearrangement links TRBV6-5 to TRBJ1-4; D gene uncertain. Between the trimmed V and J ends, which lost 4 bases and 0 bases, there was a span of 6 bases. The germline CDR1 and CDR2 sequences are MNHEY and SVGAGI. CDR3 size: 14 residues. CDR3 sequence reads: CASSWSPTNEKLFF. CDR3 sequence (DNA): TGTGCCAGCAGTTGGTCACCAACTAATGAAAAACTGTTTTTT.

The V and J genes are TRBV25-1 and TRBJ1-2, with D unclear. The CDR3 length is 12 residues. V was pared by 6 bases and J by 4 bases, with 9 bases between. Germline V gene sequence: CDR1 MGHDK, CDR2 SYGVNS. CDR3: CASRDRFYGYTF. CDR3 nucleotide sequence: TGTGCCAGCAGGGACCGATTCTATGGCTACACCTTC.